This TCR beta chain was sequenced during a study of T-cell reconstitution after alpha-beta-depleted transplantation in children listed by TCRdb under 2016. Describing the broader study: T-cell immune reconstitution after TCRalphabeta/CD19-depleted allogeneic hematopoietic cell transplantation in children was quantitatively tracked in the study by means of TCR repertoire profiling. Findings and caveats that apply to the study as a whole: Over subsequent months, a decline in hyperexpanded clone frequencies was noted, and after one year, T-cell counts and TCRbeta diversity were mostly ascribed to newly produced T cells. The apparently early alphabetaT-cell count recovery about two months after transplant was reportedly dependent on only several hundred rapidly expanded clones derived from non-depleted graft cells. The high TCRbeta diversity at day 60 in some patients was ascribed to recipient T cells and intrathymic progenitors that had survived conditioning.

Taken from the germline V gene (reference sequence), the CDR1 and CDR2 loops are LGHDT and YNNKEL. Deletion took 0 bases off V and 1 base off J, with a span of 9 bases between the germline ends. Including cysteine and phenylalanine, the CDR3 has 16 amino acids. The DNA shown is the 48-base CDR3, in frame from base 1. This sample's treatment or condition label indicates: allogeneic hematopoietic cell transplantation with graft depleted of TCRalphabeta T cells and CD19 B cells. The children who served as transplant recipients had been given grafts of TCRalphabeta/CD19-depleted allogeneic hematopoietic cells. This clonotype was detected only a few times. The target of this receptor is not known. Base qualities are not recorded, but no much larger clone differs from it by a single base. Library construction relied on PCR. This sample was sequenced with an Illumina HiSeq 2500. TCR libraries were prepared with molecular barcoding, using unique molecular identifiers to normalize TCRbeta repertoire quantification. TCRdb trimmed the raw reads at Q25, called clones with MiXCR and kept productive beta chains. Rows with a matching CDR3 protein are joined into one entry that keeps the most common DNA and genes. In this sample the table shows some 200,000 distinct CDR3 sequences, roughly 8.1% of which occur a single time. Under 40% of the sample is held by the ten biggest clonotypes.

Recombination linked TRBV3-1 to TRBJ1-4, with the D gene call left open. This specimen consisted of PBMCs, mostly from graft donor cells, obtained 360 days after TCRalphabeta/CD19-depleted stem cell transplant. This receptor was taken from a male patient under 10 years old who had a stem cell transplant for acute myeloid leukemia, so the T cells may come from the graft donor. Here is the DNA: TGTGCCAGCAGCCAAGATATCCAGCGAACTAATGAAAAACTGTTTTTT. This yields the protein CASSQDIQRTNEKLFF.